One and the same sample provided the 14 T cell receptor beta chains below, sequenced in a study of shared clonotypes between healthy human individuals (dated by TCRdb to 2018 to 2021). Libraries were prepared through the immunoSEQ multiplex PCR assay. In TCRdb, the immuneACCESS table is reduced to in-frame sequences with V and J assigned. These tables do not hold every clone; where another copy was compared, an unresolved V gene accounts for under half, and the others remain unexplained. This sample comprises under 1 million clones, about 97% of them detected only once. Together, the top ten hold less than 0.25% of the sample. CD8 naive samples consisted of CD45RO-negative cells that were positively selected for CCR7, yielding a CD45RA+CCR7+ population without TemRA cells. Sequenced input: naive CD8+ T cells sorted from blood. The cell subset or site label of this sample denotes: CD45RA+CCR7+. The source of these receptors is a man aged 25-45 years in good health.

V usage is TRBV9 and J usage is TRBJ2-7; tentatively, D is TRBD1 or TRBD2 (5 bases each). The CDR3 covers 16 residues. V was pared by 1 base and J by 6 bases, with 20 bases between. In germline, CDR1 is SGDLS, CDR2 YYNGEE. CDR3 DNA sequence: TGTGCCAGCAGCGTATCGTCGGGGACGGCGGCTGGCGAGCAGTACTTC. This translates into CASSVSSGTAAGEQYF.

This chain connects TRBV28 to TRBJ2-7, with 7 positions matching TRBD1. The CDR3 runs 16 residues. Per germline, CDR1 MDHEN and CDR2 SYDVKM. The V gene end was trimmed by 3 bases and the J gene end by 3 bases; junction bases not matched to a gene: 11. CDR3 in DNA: TGTGCCAGCAGTTTTTCGGGACAGAACCCCAGCTACGAGCAGTACTTC. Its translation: CASSFSGQNPSYEQYF. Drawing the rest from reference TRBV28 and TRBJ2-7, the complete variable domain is DVKVTQSSRYLVKRTGEKVFLECVQDMDHENMFWYRQDPGLGLRLIYFSYDVKMKEKGDIPEGYSVSREKKERFSLILESASTNQTSMYLCASSFSGQNPSYEQYFGPGTRLTVT.

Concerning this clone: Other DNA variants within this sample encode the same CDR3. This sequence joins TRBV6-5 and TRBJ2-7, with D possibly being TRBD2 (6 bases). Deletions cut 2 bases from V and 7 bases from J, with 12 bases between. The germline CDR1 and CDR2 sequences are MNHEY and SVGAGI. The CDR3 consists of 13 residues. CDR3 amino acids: CASSYGGGGEQYF. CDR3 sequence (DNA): TGTGCCAGCAGTTACGGGGGAGGAGGGGAGCAGTACTTC.

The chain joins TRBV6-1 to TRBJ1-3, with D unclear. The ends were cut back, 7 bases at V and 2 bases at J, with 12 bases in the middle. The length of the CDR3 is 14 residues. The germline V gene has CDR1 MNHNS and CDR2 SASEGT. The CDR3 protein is CASTGSATGNTIYF. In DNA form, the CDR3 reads TGTGCCAGCACCGGGTCGGCCACTGGAAACACCATATATTTT.

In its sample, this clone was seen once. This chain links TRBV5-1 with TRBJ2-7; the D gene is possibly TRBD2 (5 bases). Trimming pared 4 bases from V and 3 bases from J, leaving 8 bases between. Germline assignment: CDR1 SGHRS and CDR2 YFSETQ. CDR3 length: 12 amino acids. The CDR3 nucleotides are TGCGCCAGCAGCCCCGGGGACTACGAGCAGTACTTC. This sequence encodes CASSPGDYEQYF.

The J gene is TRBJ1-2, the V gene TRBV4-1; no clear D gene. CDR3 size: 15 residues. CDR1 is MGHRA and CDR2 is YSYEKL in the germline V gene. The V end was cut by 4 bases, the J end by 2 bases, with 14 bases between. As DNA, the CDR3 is TGCGCCAGCAGCCCCGAAGGAGGAGGGAACTATGGCTACACCTTC. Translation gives CASSPEGGGNYGYTF.

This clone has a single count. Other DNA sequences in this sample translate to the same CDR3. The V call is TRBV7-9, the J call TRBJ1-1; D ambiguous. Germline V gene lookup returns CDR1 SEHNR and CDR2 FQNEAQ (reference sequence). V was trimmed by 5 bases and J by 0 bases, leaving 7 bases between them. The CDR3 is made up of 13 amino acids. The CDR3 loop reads CASSGTLNTEAFF. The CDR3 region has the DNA TGTGCCAGCAGCGGAACTCTGAACACTGAAGCTTTCTTT.

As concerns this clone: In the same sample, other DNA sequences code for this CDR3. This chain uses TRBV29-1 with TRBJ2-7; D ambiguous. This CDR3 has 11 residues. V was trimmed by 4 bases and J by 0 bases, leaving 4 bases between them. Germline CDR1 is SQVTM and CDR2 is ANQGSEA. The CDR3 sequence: CSVGGSYEQYF. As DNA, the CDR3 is TGCAGCGTTGGAGGCTCCTACGAGCAGTACTTC.

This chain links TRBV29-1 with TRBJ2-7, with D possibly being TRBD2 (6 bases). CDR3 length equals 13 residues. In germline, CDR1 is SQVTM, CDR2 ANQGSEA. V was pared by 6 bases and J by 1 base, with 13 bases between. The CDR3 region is CSVVTSLSYEQYF. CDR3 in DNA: TGCAGCGTCGTTACTAGCTTGTCCTACGAGCAGTACTTC.

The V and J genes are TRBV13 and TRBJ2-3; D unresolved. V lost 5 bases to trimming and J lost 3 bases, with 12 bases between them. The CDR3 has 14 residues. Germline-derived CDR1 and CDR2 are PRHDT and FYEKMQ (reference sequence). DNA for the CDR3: TGTGCCAGCAGCCAAGGCCTTATAACAGATACGCAGTATTTT. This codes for CASSQGLITDTQYF.

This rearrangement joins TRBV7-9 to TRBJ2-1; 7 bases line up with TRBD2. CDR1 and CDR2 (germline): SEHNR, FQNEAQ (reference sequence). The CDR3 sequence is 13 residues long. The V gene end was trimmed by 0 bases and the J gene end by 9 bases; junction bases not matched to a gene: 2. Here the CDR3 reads CASSLAPGGEQFF. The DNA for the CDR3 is TGTGCCAGCAGCTTAGCACCGGGAGGTGAGCAGTTCTTC.

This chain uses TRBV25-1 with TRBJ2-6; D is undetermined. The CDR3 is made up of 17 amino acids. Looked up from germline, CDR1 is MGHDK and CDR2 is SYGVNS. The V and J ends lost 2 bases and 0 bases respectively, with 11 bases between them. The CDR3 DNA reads TGTGCCAGCAGTGAAGAGAACCCGGACTCTGGGGCCAACGTCCTGACTTTC. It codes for CASSEENPDSGANVLTF. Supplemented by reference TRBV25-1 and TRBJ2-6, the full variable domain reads EADIYQTPRYLVIGTGKKITLECSQTMGHDKMYWYQQDPGMELHLIHYSYGVNSTEKGDLSSESTVSRIRTEHFPLTLESARPSHTSQYLCASSEENPDSGANVLTFGAGSRLTVL.

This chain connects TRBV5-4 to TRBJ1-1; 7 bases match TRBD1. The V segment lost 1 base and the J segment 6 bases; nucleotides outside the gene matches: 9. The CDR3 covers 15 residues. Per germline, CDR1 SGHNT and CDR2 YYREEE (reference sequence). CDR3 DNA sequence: TGTGCCAGCAGCTTGTTTGTCGGACAGGAGGCTGAAGCTTTCTTT. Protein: CASSLFVGQEAEAFF.

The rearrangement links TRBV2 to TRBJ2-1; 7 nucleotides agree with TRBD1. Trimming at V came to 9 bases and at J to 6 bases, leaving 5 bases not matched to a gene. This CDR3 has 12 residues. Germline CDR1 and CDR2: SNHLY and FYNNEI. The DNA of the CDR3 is TGTGCCAGTCAAGGGACAGTCAATGAGCAGTTCTTC. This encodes CASQGTVNEQFF.